This is a list of T cell receptor beta chains from one sample in a study of blood T cell repertoires in COVID-19. Data came from immunoSEQ multiplex PCR; TCRdb stores just in-frame clones and leaves some out. The table lists more than 85,000 clones, just over 85% of them singletons. The sequenced sample was PBMCs or T cells enriched from blood (not recorded which). The receptors stem from a woman in her forties or fifties who had recovered from COVID-19. Both conserved end residues are part of each CDR3. A D gene is named only where the DNA matches it firmly. Clone size is not always given. Where it is, it says once, few, many or a class for expanded clones.

clone size: -
J gene: TRBJ2-5
D gene: TRBD2
V gene: TRBV5-4
CDR3 protein: CASSLGLAGAPGETQYF
CDR3 DNA: TGTGCCAGCAGCTTAGGCCTAGCGGGAGCCCCGGGAGAGACCCAGTACTTC

clone size: many
J gene: TRBJ1-4
D gene: -
V gene: TRBV25-1
CDR3 protein: CASTYDTGGFEKLFF
CDR3 DNA: TGTGCCAGCACCTACGACACCGGAGGGTTTGAAAAACTGTTTTTT

clone size: -
J gene: TRBJ1-5
D gene: -
V gene: TRBV18
CDR3 protein: CASSLEEGGNQPQHF
CDR3 DNA: TGTGCCAGCTCACTTGAAGAAGGAGGGAATCAGCCCCAGCATTTT

clone size: -
J gene: TRBJ1-1
D gene: TRBD1
V gene: TRBV9
CDR3 protein: CASSAGGTEAFF
CDR3 DNA: TGTGCCAGCAGCGCAGGGGGGACTGAAGCTTTCTTT

clone size: -
J gene: TRBJ1-2
D gene: -
V gene: TRBV27
CDR3 protein: CATHRRGYYGYTF
CDR3 DNA: TGTGCCACCCATAGAAGGGGTTACTATGGCTACACCTTC

clone size: -
J gene: TRBJ2-1
D gene: TRBD2
V gene: TRBV4-1
CDR3 protein: CASSQVFTSGNNEQFF
CDR3 DNA: TGCGCCAGCAGCCAAGTTTTTACTAGCGGGAACAATGAGCAGTTCTTC

clone size: -
J gene: TRBJ1-2
D gene: TRBD1
V gene: TRBV24-1
CDR3 protein: CATSDRGTGFSYGYTF
CDR3 DNA: TGTGCCACCAGTGACCGTGGGACAGGGTTTTCCTATGGCTACACCTTC

clone size: -
J gene: TRBJ1-5
D gene: TRBD1
V gene: TRBV24-1
CDR3 protein: CATSDSTGAPFNQPQHF
CDR3 DNA: TGTGCCACCAGTGATAGCACAGGGGCTCCTTTCAATCAGCCCCAGCATTTT

clone size: -
J gene: TRBJ2-7
D gene: TRBD1
V gene: TRBV27
CDR3 protein: CASSSYTGGAGWEQYF
CDR3 DNA: TGTGCCAGCAGTTCCTACACAGGGGGCGCCGGTTGGGAGCAGTACTTC

clone size: -
J gene: TRBJ1-1
D gene: -
V gene: TRBV12-3/TRBV12-4
CDR3 protein: CASSLASGDGAFF
CDR3 DNA: TGTGCCAGCAGTTTAGCGTCAGGGGATGGAGCTTTCTTT

clone size: once
J gene: TRBJ2-7
D gene: TRBD1
V gene: TRBV10-3
CDR3 protein: CAISLGQGAFEQYF
CDR3 DNA: TGTGCCATCAGTCTGGGGCAGGGGGCGTTTGAGCAGTACTTC

clone size: few
J gene: TRBJ1-5
D gene: -
V gene: TRBV15
CDR3 protein: CATSRTNQPQHF
CDR3 DNA: TGTGCCACCAGCAGGACAAATCAGCCCCAGCATTTT

clone size: -
J gene: TRBJ1-2
D gene: -
V gene: TRBV6-5
CDR3 protein: CASSPGSYGYTF
CDR3 DNA: TGTGCCAGCAGCCCGGGATCGTATGGCTACACCTTC

clone size: -
J gene: TRBJ2-7
D gene: -
V gene: TRBV7-9
CDR3 protein: CASSQGLSNSYEQYF
CDR3 DNA: TGTGCCAGCAGCCAGGGACTGTCAAACTCCTACGAGCAGTACTTC

clone size: -
J gene: TRBJ2-7
D gene: -
V gene: TRBV5-1
CDR3 protein: CASSSGYEQYF
CDR3 DNA: TGCGCCAGCAGCTCAGGTTACGAGCAGTACTTC

clone size: -
J gene: TRBJ1-5
D gene: TRBD1
V gene: TRBV3-1/TRBV3-2
CDR3 protein: CASSQEGQNQPQHF
CDR3 DNA: TGTGCCAGCAGCCAAGAGGGACAGAATCAGCCCCAGCATTTT

clone size: -
J gene: TRBJ2-7
D gene: TRBD1
V gene: TRBV9
CDR3 protein: CASSAGTVKQYF
CDR3 DNA: TGTGCCAGCAGCGCCGGGACAGTGAAACAGTACTTC

clone size: -
J gene: TRBJ1-4
D gene: -
V gene: TRBV19
CDR3 protein: CASKAREKLFF
CDR3 DNA: TGTGCCAGTAAAGCTCGTGAAAAACTGTTTTTT

clone size: -
J gene: TRBJ1-1
D gene: TRBD1
V gene: TRBV19
CDR3 protein: CASTNVQGFEAFF
CDR3 DNA: TGTGCCAGTACCAATGTACAGGGGTTTGAAGCTTTCTTT

clone size: -
J gene: TRBJ2-7
D gene: -
V gene: TRBV14
CDR3 protein: CASSQTGDRRRYYEQYF
CDR3 DNA: TGTGCCAGCAGCCAAACGGGCGACAGACGACGCTACTACGAGCAGTACTTC

clone size: -
J gene: TRBJ1-1
D gene: -
V gene: TRBV20-1
CDR3 protein: CSALRGNEAFF
CDR3 DNA: TGCAGTGCTCTTAGGGGGAATGAAGCTTTCTTT

clone size: few
J gene: TRBJ2-7
D gene: TRBD2
V gene: TRBV6-5
CDR3 protein: CASSSSSGGTYEQYF
CDR3 DNA: TGTGCCAGCAGTTCGTCTAGCGGGGGTACCTACGAGCAGTACTTC

clone size: -
J gene: TRBJ2-3
D gene: TRBD2
V gene: TRBV27
CDR3 protein: CASSLLGGADTQYF
CDR3 DNA: TGTGCCAGCAGTTTACTCGGGGGGGCAGATACGCAGTATTTT

clone size: -
J gene: TRBJ2-7
D gene: TRBD1
V gene: TRBV28
CDR3 protein: CASSFRGTPGEQYF
CDR3 DNA: TGTGCCAGCAGTTTCAGGGGGACCCCGGGCGAGCAGTACTTC

clone size: few
J gene: TRBJ2-5
D gene: TRBD1
V gene: TRBV19
CDR3 protein: CASSKSWDRVETQYF
CDR3 DNA: TGTGCCAGTAGTAAATCCTGGGACAGGGTGGAGACCCAGTACTTC

clone size: few
J gene: TRBJ2-7
D gene: TRBD2
V gene: TRBV7-8
CDR3 protein: CASSLEGLAGSEQYF
CDR3 DNA: TGTGCCAGCAGCTTAGAGGGACTAGCGGGATCTGAGCAGTACTTC

clone size: -
J gene: TRBJ2-3
D gene: TRBD2
V gene: TRBV27
CDR3 protein: CASSSGLVGTQYF
CDR3 DNA: TGTGCCAGCAGTTCCGGACTAGTTGGTACGCAGTATTTT

clone size: once
J gene: TRBJ1-2
D gene: -
V gene: TRBV5-1
CDR3 protein: CASSLRSLDYGYTF
CDR3 DNA: TGCGCCAGCAGCTTACGGAGTTTGGACTATGGCTACACCTTC

clone size: -
J gene: TRBJ2-1
D gene: TRBD2
V gene: TRBV11-2
CDR3 protein: CASSFSRGGVEQFF
CDR3 DNA: TGTGCCAGCAGCTTTTCCCGGGGGGGGGTTGAGCAGTTCTTC

clone size: once
J gene: TRBJ2-1
D gene: TRBD1
V gene: TRBV6-1
CDR3 protein: CASSERYRGNEQFF
CDR3 DNA: TGTGCCAGCAGTGAAAGGTACAGGGGCAATGAGCAGTTCTTC

clone size: -
J gene: TRBJ1-5
D gene: -
V gene: TRBV11-3
CDR3 protein: CADRGFQPQHF
CDR3 DNA: TGTGCGGACCGGGGGTTTCAGCCCCAGCATTTT

clone size: -
J gene: TRBJ1-3
D gene: -
V gene: TRBV13
CDR3 protein: CASSRRTVSGNTIYF
CDR3 DNA: TGTGCCAGCAGCCGAAGGACAGTCTCTGGAAACACCATATATTTT

clone size: -
J gene: TRBJ1-5
D gene: -
V gene: TRBV7-9
CDR3 protein: CASSSSRGRNYQPQHF
CDR3 DNA: TGTGCCAGCAGTTCCTCCCGGGGTAGGAACTATCAGCCCCAGCATTTT

clone size: -
J gene: TRBJ2-1
D gene: TRBD2
V gene: TRBV5-6
CDR3 protein: CASSWGTSGLSSYNEQFF
CDR3 DNA: TGTGCCAGCAGCTGGGGGACTAGCGGGCTAAGCTCCTACAATGAGCAGTTCTTC

clone size: once
J gene: TRBJ2-3
D gene: TRBD2
V gene: TRBV14
CDR3 protein: CASSRGLARNTDTQYF
CDR3 DNA: TGTGCCAGCAGCCGCGGACTAGCGCGAAACACAGATACGCAGTATTTT

clone size: -
J gene: TRBJ1-2
D gene: -
V gene: TRBV30
CDR3 protein: CAWSFAKNYGYTF
CDR3 DNA: TGTGCCTGGAGTTTTGCGAAAAACTATGGCTACACCTTC

clone size: few
J gene: TRBJ1-5
D gene: -
V gene: TRBV7-3
CDR3 protein: CASSNLMHGKWYQPQHF
CDR3 DNA: TGTGCCAGCAGCAACCTCATGCACGGGAAGTGGTATCAGCCCCAGCATTTT

clone size: -
J gene: TRBJ2-2
D gene: -
V gene: TRBV10-3
CDR3 protein: CAISEFGGPGELFF
CDR3 DNA: TGTGCCATCAGTGAATTTGGTGGCCCCGGGGAGCTGTTTTTT

clone size: -
J gene: TRBJ2-7
D gene: -
V gene: TRBV7-9
CDR3 protein: CASSTSMRFHEQYF
CDR3 DNA: TGTGCCAGCAGCACCAGTATGAGGTTTCACGAGCAGTACTTC

clone size: -
J gene: TRBJ2-2
D gene: -
V gene: TRBV5-1
CDR3 protein: CASSPEGGGGELFF
CDR3 DNA: TGCGCCAGCAGCCCGGAAGGTGGAGGCGGGGAGCTGTTTTTT

clone size: -
J gene: TRBJ2-5
D gene: -
V gene: TRBV27
CDR3 protein: CASSLVLRQGSRETQYF
CDR3 DNA: TGTGCCAGCAGTTTGGTGCTGCGGCAGGGGAGCAGGGAGACCCAGTACTTC

clone size: -
J gene: TRBJ1-1
D gene: -
V gene: TRBV2
CDR3 protein: CASSLGGAQTEAFF
CDR3 DNA: TGTGCCAGCAGTTTGGGGGGGGCTCAAACTGAAGCTTTCTTT

clone size: -
J gene: TRBJ2-7
D gene: -
V gene: TRBV6-5
CDR3 protein: CASNFAQGLEQYF
CDR3 DNA: TGTGCCAGCAATTTCGCACAGGGCTTGGAGCAGTACTTC

clone size: -
J gene: TRBJ1-2
D gene: -
V gene: TRBV3-1/TRBV3-2
CDR3 protein: CASSQGGYGYTF
CDR3 DNA: TGTGCCAGCAGCCAAGGAGGTTATGGCTACACCTTC

clone size: -
J gene: TRBJ1-5
D gene: TRBD1
V gene: TRBV19
CDR3 protein: CASRQGFVQPQHF
CDR3 DNA: TGTGCCAGCCGACAGGGCTTCGTTCAGCCCCAGCATTTT

clone size: -
J gene: TRBJ1-6
D gene: -
V gene: TRBV30
CDR3 protein: CALGPGWDSPLHF
CDR3 DNA: TGTGCCTTAGGGCCAGGGTGGGATTCACCCCTCCACTTT

clone size: -
J gene: TRBJ2-5
D gene: -
V gene: TRBV3-1/TRBV3-2
CDR3 protein: CASSVSREETQYF
CDR3 DNA: TGTGCCAGCAGCGTAAGCAGGGAAGAGACCCAGTACTTC

clone size: once
J gene: TRBJ2-3
D gene: -
V gene: TRBV3-1/TRBV3-2
CDR3 protein: CASSSRWGGTDTQYF
CDR3 DNA: TGTGCCAGCAGCTCCCGCTGGGGGGGCACAGATACGCAGTATTTT

clone size: -
J gene: TRBJ2-5
D gene: TRBD2
V gene: TRBV4-2
CDR3 protein: CASSQGGTGGGQETQYF
CDR3 DNA: TGTGCCAGCAGCCAAGGGGGAACGGGAGGCGGCCAAGAGACCCAGTACTTC

clone size: -
J gene: TRBJ1-1
D gene: TRBD1
V gene: TRBV5-1
CDR3 protein: CASSSTQGWGTGNTEAFF
CDR3 DNA: TGCGCCAGCAGCTCCACACAGGGATGGGGGACAGGCAACACTGAAGCTTTCTTT

clone size: -
J gene: TRBJ2-3
D gene: -
V gene: TRBV5-6
CDR3 protein: CASTLGGAGATDTQYF
CDR3 DNA: TGTGCCAGCACCCTGGGGGGGGCAGGGGCCACAGATACGCAGTATTTT

clone size: few
J gene: TRBJ2-2
D gene: -
V gene: TRBV10-3
CDR3 protein: CAITPIGENTGELFF
CDR3 DNA: TGTGCCATCACCCCGATCGGGGAAAACACCGGGGAGCTGTTTTTT